The 21 T cell receptor beta chains presented below share a single source sample, sequenced in a study of T cells in localized non-small cell lung cancer (TCRdb year 2020). The library was prepared using the immunoSEQ multiplex PCR assay. Sourced from immuneACCESS, this table was stored by TCRdb with only in-frame sequences that have V and J called. A share of the clones is absent; for the studies checked, an unresolved V gene accounts for under half, and the remainder has no known explanation. This sample holds about 41,000 clones; approximately 80% were observed only once. The ten most abundant clones make up 7.5% to 8% of the sample. Sample: PBMCs, taken before any cancer treatment. All receptors derive from a man between 35 and 75 years old with stage II lung adenocarcinoma.

The chain uses TRBV4-1 and TRBJ1-3; D not certain. The CDR3 totals 14 residues. From germline, CDR1 is MGHRA and CDR2 YSYEKL. Trimming pared 3 bases from V and 1 base from J, leaving 7 bases between. The CDR3 protein is CASSQGDSGNTIYF. The CDR3 DNA reads as TGCGCCAGCAGCCAGGGAGATTCTGGAAACACCATATATTTT.

In this sample, this clone turned up a few times. The chain links TRBV11-2 to TRBJ2-7; tentatively, D is TRBD2 (6 bases). Between the trimmed V and J ends, which lost 2 bases and 0 bases, there was a span of 11 bases. Germline loops: CDR1 SGHAT, CDR2 FQNNGV. This CDR3 has 15 amino acids. DNA of the CDR3: TGTGCCAGCAGCTTATACGGGGGTGGCTCCTACGAGCAGTACTTC. Translated: CASSLYGGGSYEQYF.

Written as DNA, the CDR3 is TGTGCCAGCAGTTACGCCCCGGAAACTCAGCCCCAGCATTTT. Translated, it gives CASSYAPETQPQHF. The chain carries TRBV6-5 and TRBJ1-5; D gene uncertain. Trimming pared 2 bases from V and 6 bases from J, leaving 11 bases between. In germline, CDR1 is MNHEY, CDR2 SVGAGI. The CDR3 is 14 residues long.

The gene calls are TRBV6-4 and TRBJ2-3; unclear D gene. CDR1 is MRHNA, CDR2 SNTAGT, per germline. Trimming removed 0 bases at V and 2 bases at J, with 12 bases between. The CDR3 consists of 16 residues. The DNA for the CDR3 is TGTGCCAGCAGTGACTCCCCGACACGGAACACAGATACGCAGTATTTT. Its translation: CASSDSPTRNTDTQYF.

V and J are TRBV7-2 and TRBJ2-3, with 9 bases identical to TRBD1. CDR1 is SGHTA, CDR2 FQGNSA, per germline. The CDR3 is 15 residues long. Trimming removed 1 base from V and 7 bases from J; junction bases left unmatched: 6. The CDR3 sequence: CASSLGDRDFNTQYF. The CDR3 DNA follows: TGTGCCAGCAGCTTAGGGGACAGGGACTTTAATACGCAGTATTTT.

There are a few counts of this clone. The chain carries TRBV15 and TRBJ1-2; D might be TRBD1 (5 bases). V was pared by 0 bases and J by 0 bases, with 14 bases between. CDR1 is LNHNV, CDR2 YYDKDF, per germline (reference sequence). The CDR3 covers 17 residues. The CDR3 DNA sequence: TGTGCCACCAGCAGAGATCGGGGGACGGCACCTAACTATGGCTACACCTTC. Residues: CATSRDRGTAPNYGYTF.

This chain links TRBV5-1 with TRBJ1-1; 7 bases fit TRBD1. Germline V gene lookup returns CDR1 SGHRS and CDR2 YFSETQ. The V gene end was trimmed by 4 bases and the J gene end by 5 bases; junction bases not matched to a gene: 8. The CDR3 runs 14 residues. The CDR3 loop reads CASSTWTGITEAFF. In DNA, the CDR3 is TGCGCCAGCAGCACCTGGACAGGAATAACTGAAGCTTTCTTT.

J is TRBJ2-5 and V is TRBV5-4; no reliable D call. Per germline, CDR1 SGHNT and CDR2 YYREEE (reference sequence). Deletions cut 1 base from V and 5 bases from J, with 18 bases between. The CDR3 runs to 16 residues. The CDR3 DNA sequence: TGTGCCAGCAGCTTGCCCGGGCCCGAGGATTCGGAGACCCAGTACTTC. It is translated as CASSLPGPEDSETQYF.

The chain recombines TRBV18 with TRBJ2-7; TRBD2 matches 12 bases. The CDR3 spans 21 residues. Per germline, CDR1 KGHSH and CDR2 LQKENI. Trimming removed 4 bases from V and 0 bases from J; junction bases left unmatched: 19. CDR3 nucleotides: TGTGCCAGCTCACGGGCGCAGGGCTCTAGCGGGAGGGCCGCGCCCTCCTACGAGCAGTACTTC. Translated, it gives CASSRAQGSSGRAAPSYEQYF.

The chain is built from TRBV4-1 and TRBJ1-1; TRBD1 is a possible D gene (5 bases). V lost 2 bases and J 7 bases, leaving 11 bases between the germline ends. CDR1 and CDR2 from the germline V gene are MGHRA and YSYEKL. The CDR3 consists of 13 residues. CDR3 DNA sequence: TGCGCCAGCAGCCAACCCCCGGGGGGTGAAGCTTTCTTT. As protein: CASSQPPGGEAFF.

This clone was seen only a few times. One end of the junction is discordant with germline, which a read error may explain. The chain couples TRBV7-2 to TRBJ1-5, with 9 bases fitting TRBD1. The germline V gene has CDR1 SGHTA and CDR2 FQGNSA. This CDR3 has 14 amino acids. The CDR3 protein is CASSNTGGNQPQHF. The CDR3 DNA is TGTGCCAGCAGCAATACAGGGGGCAACCAGCCCCAGCATTTT. Based on the CDR3 plus reference TRBV7-2 and TRBJ1-5, the full variable domain is GAGVSQSPSNKVTEKGKDVELRCDPISGHTALYWYRQSLGQGLEFLIYFQGNSAPDKSGLPSDRFSAERTGGSVSTLTIQRTQQEDSAVYLCASSNTGGNQPQHFGDGTRLSIL.

The chain is built from TRBV4-3 and TRBJ2-2, with D uncertain. V lost 0 bases and J lost 4, with 6 bases in between. Germline values: CDR1 LGHNA, CDR2 YSLEER. The CDR3 has 14 residues. CDR3 sequence reads: CASSQDSGTGELFF. The CDR3 region has the DNA TGCGCCAGCAGCCAAGATTCGGGCACCGGGGAGCTGTTTTTT.

This chain connects TRBV9 to TRBJ1-6; 7 bases align to TRBD1. J gave up 6 bases and V 3 bases, and 6 bases lay outside the gene matches. The CDR3 runs 15 residues. Germline values: CDR1 SGDLS, CDR2 YYNGEE. This CDR3 reads CASSAATGTNSPLHF. The CDR3 DNA follows: TGTGCCAGCAGCGCCGCGACAGGGACTAATTCACCCCTCCACTTT. Using reference TRBV9 and TRBJ1-6 for the parts outside the CDR3, the full variable domain is DSGVTQTPKHLITATGQRVTLRCSPRSGDLSVYWYQQSLDQGLQFLIQYYNGEERAKGNILERFSAQQFPDLHSELNLSSLELGDSALYFCASSAATGTNSPLHFGNGTRLTVT.

V usage is TRBV28 and J usage is TRBJ1-2, with D possibly being TRBD1 (5 bases). Trimming removed 7 bases from V and 2 bases from J, with 17 bases in between. The CDR3 runs to 15 residues. Germline V lookup: CDR1 MDHEN, CDR2 SYDVKM. The DNA for the CDR3 is TGTGCCAGCACCGGGGGGGAGGGGACCAACTATGGCTACACCTTC. This translates into CASTGGEGTNYGYTF.

This chain joins TRBV9 and TRBJ2-3, with D unclear. V was clipped by 0 bases and J by 6 bases, with 5 bases between them. Germline V gene lookup returns CDR1 SGDLS and CDR2 YYNGEE. CDR3 length: 12 amino acids. The CDR3 DNA reads TGTGCCAGCAGCGTAGGGTTGGATACGCAGTATTTT. This codes for CASSVGLDTQYF.

The J gene is TRBJ2-7, the V gene TRBV28, with D perhaps TRBD1 (5 bases). This CDR3 contains 13 residues. Trimming shortened V by 7 bases and J by 1 base, and 11 bases separated the two germline ends. CDR1 MDHEN and CDR2 SYDVKM come from the germline V gene. The CDR3 sequence: CASTNGQSYEQYF. CDR3 nucleotide sequence: TGTGCCAGCACTAATGGACAATCCTACGAGCAGTACTTC.

The chain combines TRBV28 with TRBJ2-3; tentatively, D is TRBD1 (6 bases). The CDR3 has 16 residues. Deletions cut 2 bases from V and 8 bases from J, with 20 bases between. Germline CDR1 and CDR2: MDHEN and SYDVKM. CDR3 sequence reads: CASSLMGGTPAATQYF. The DNA of the CDR3 is TGTGCCAGCAGTTTAATGGGTGGGACACCAGCAGCTACGCAGTATTTT.

The V gene is TRBV4-1, the J gene TRBJ2-3; perhaps TRBD2 as D (6 bases). Trimming left V 6 bases short and J 2 bases short, with 21 bases between. The CDR3 totals 17 residues. Germline-derived CDR1 and CDR2 are MGHRA and YSYEKL. The CDR3 nucleotides read TGCGCCAGCAGTCAGCAACCCCTTGGGGGGAACACAGATACGCAGTATTTT. Protein sequence: CASSQQPLGGNTDTQYF.

This chain uses TRBV5-8 with TRBJ2-3; a possible D gene is TRBD1 (5 bases). The V gene lost 2 bases and the J gene lost 2 bases, with 12 bases spanning the gap. The germline gives CDR1 SGHTS, CDR2 YDEGEE. The CDR3 spans 15 residues. The CDR3 sequence: CASSFLEDNTDTQYF. For the CDR3, the DNA is TGTGCCAGCAGCTTTTTAGAGGACAACACAGATACGCAGTATTTT.

This clone was counted between two and nine times. This chain links TRBV30 with TRBJ1-2; perhaps TRBD1 as D (6 bases). The CDR3 spans 12 residues. Per germline, CDR1 GTSNPN and CDR2 SVGIG (reference sequence). Trimming took 6 bases from V and 7 from J, leaving 15 bases between them. Written as DNA, the CDR3 is TGTGCCTGCCTAACCACAGGGTCTGGCTACACCTTC. Translated, it gives CACLTTGSGYTF. Full variable domain (missing parts from reference TRBV30 and TRBJ1-2): SQTIHQWPATLVQPVGSPLSLECTVEGTSNPNLYWYRQAAGRGLQLLFYSVGIGQISSEVPQNLSASRPQDRQFILSSKKLLLSDSGFYLCACLTTGSGYTFGSGTRLTVV.

V gene TRBV2 combines with J gene TRBJ1-5, with D uncertain. Germline CDR1 SNHLY, CDR2 FYNNEI. V lost 6 bases, J lost 0 bases, and 6 bases lay in between. The CDR3 has 13 amino acids. CDR3 DNA sequence: TGTGCCAGCAGACAGCTTAGCAATCAGCCCCAGCATTTT. This encodes CASRQLSNQPQHF.